This TCR beta chain was found in a study of a mutant IDH1 vaccine in newly diagnosed glioma. Study context: The patients received vaccinations eight times, in weeks 1, 3, 5, 7, 11, 15, 19 and 23. Study conclusions and caveats: The study observed vaccine-induced immune responses in roughly 93% of patients.

This sample's time point: week 23, last vaccination. Every single dose of the vaccine, 300 ug of mutant IDH1 20-mer peptide, came with topical imiquimod. There are a few counts of this clone. Its antigen is not identified. TCRdb's table, derived via immunoSEQ multiplex PCR, lists solely in-frame clones and lacks some. The sample holds around 80,000 clones; more than 80% are singletons and the top ten take roughly 0.78%. The CDR3 has 13 amino acids. The germline CDR1 and CDR2 sequences are WSHSY and SAAADI. Germline trimming cut 10 bases from V and 3 bases from J; bases unmatched to any gene: 6. The TCR sequence derives from a woman aged 45-65 years with glioma. This chain uses TRBV10-2 with TRBJ2-1; 7 bases match TRBD2. Source: PBMCs, taken from a glioma patient whose treatment included an IDH1 peptide vaccine. The CDR3 DNA reads TGCGCCACCGGACTAGGAAACTACAATGAGCAGTTCTTC. This sequence encodes CATGLGNYNEQFF.